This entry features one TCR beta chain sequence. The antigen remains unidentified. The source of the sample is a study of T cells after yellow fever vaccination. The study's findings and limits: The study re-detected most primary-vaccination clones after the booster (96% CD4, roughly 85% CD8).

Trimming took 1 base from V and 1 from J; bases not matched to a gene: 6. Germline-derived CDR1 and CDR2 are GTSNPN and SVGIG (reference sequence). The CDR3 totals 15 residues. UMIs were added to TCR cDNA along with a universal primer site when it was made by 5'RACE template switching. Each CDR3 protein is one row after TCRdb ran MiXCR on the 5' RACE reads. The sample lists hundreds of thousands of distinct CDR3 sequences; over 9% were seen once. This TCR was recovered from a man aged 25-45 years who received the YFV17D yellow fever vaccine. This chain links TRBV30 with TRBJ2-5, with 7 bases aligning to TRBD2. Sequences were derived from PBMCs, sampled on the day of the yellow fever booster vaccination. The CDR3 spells CAWSGLANTQETQYF. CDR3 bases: TGTGCCTGGAGTGGACTAGCCAACACCCAAGAGACCCAGTACTTC.